The 30 T cell receptor beta chains given below trace back to one sample, sequenced in a study of long-term antiretroviral therapy in people with HIV. With survey level as its setting, the immunoSEQ assay was v3.0. TCRdb keeps only in-frame clones here, not all; method: immunoSEQ multiplex PCR. The table has 20,000 to 25,000 clones, 88% seen once; the top ten hold 3.5% to 4.5%. Sequences were derived from unsorted PBMCs, sampled 2.3 years after starting antiretroviral therapy. The source of these receptors is a man in his 60s with HIV.

The gene calls are TRBV5-4 and TRBJ2-3; weak D call: TRBD2 (5 bases). Trimming took off 4 bases at V and 3 bases at J, with 12 bases between the two ends. Per the germline V gene, CDR1 is SGHNT and CDR2 is YYREEE (reference sequence). This CDR3 has 14 amino acids. In DNA form, the CDR3 reads TGTGCCAGCAGCGTAGAACCGGGGACAGATACGCAGTATTTT. Protein: CASSVEPGTDTQYF.

DNA for the CDR3: TGTGCCAGCAGTGATACTGGACAAAGCACAGATACGCAGTATTTT. Residues: CASSDTGQSTDTQYF. The chain employs TRBV6-1 and TRBJ2-3; D may be TRBD1 (5 bases). The CDR3 is 15 amino acids. CDR1 is MNHNS, CDR2 SASEGT, per germline. V lost 3 bases and J lost 0, with 10 bases in between.

The gene calls are TRBV5-1 and TRBJ2-7; 10 bases line up with TRBD2. This CDR3 region has 14 residues. V lost 1 base, J lost 3 bases, and 1 base stayed unmatched. The germline CDR1 and CDR2 sequences are SGHRS and YFSETQ. The CDR3 DNA is TGCGCCAGCAGCTTGCTAGCGGGGGACTACGAGCAGTACTTC. Protein: CASSLLAGDYEQYF.

J is TRBJ2-3 and V is TRBV5-1; 7 bases fit TRBD2. J was trimmed by 3 bases and V by 2 bases; bases with no gene match: 9. The CDR3 totals 16 residues. Germline V gives CDR1 SGHRS, CDR2 YFSETQ. The CDR3 region is CASSLRTGGATDTQYF. As DNA, the CDR3 is TGCGCCAGCAGCTTAAGGACGGGGGGAGCGACAGATACGCAGTATTTT.

The chain has TRBV11-3 and TRBJ2-2, with D unclear. Trimming stripped 3 bases from V and 6 bases from J, with 17 bases between. CDR3 size: 16 residues. In germline, CDR1 is SGHNT, CDR2 YENEEA. This CDR3 reads CASSFNGLTLAGELFF. DNA of the CDR3: TGTGCCAGCAGCTTCAATGGCCTAACTCTGGCCGGGGAGCTGTTTTTT. Variable domain in full (rest from reference TRBV11-3 and TRBJ2-2): EAGVVQSPRYKIIEKKQPVAFWCNPISGHNTLYWYLQNLGQGPELLIRYENEEAVDDSQLPKDRFSAERLKGVDSTLKIQPAELGDSAVYLCASSFNGLTLAGELFFGEGSRLTVL.

The chain recombines TRBV2 with TRBJ1-1; 8 bases line up with TRBD1. V trimming: 5 bases; J trimming: 1 base; junction bases outside the gene matches: 3. The CDR3 length is 14 residues. Germline-derived CDR1 and CDR2 are SNHLY and FYNNEI. CDR3 coding DNA: TGTGCCAGCAGTTTAACAGGGGGGAACACTGAAGCTTTCTTT. Translating it yields CASSLTGGNTEAFF.

The chain links TRBV9 to TRBJ1-1, with 8 bases identical to TRBD1. CDR1 and CDR2 from the germline V gene are SGDLS and YYNGEE. V shed 3 bases, J shed 5 bases, and the junction held 6 bases outside the gene matches. CDR3 size: 14 residues. CDR3 amino acids: CASSANTGGTEAFF. CDR3 in DNA: TGTGCCAGCAGCGCGAACACAGGGGGAACTGAAGCTTTCTTT.

The V gene is TRBV28, the J gene TRBJ1-4; D might be TRBD1 (5 bases). The CDR3 has 14 amino acids. Trimming left V 2 bases short and J 6 bases short, with 10 bases between. Germline assignment: CDR1 MDHEN and CDR2 SYDVKM. The CDR3 DNA reads TGTGCCAGCAGTTTACGGGGAGGGGATGAAAAACTGTTTTTT. Its protein is CASSLRGGDEKLFF.

This clone is a singleton in its sample. CDR3 in amino acids: CASSPRGRDEAFF. DNA for the CDR3: TGTGCCAGCAGCCCACGTGGCAGGGATGAAGCTTTCTTT. This rearrangement joins TRBV7-9 to TRBJ1-1, with D possibly matching TRBD1 (5 bases). This CDR3 comprises 13 residues. In germline, CDR1 is SEHNR, CDR2 FQNEAQ (reference sequence). With 5 bases removed from V and 7 bases from J, the gap between germline ends came to 14 bases.

The rearrangement joins TRBV29-1 to TRBJ2-6; D uncertain. The germline CDR1 and CDR2 sequences are SQVTM and ANQGSEA. The CDR3 has 16 amino acids. Trimming removed 7 bases at V and 0 bases at J, with 16 bases between. The CDR3 sequence is CSAVGSPTSGANVLTF. The CDR3 coding sequence is TGCAGCGCGGTTGGAAGCCCCACCTCTGGGGCCAACGTCCTGACTTTC.

Here the CDR3 reads CASSQDTQHSRYSPNYGYTF. The CDR3, as DNA: TGCGCCAGCAGCCAAGATACCCAACATAGCAGGTACAGCCCTAACTATGGCTACACCTTC. This chain connects TRBV4-3 to TRBJ1-2; D gene ambiguous. Deletions cut 0 bases from V and 0 bases from J, with 23 bases between. CDR1 is LGHNA, CDR2 YSLEER, per germline. This CDR3 has 20 residues.

V gene TRBV5-4 combines with J gene TRBJ2-7; 7 bases agree with TRBD1. V was pared by 4 bases and J by 3 bases, with 7 bases of the junction left unmatched. Germline CDR1 and CDR2: SGHNT and YYREEE (reference sequence). The CDR3 contains 14 residues. CDR3 sequence reads: CASSRPDRNYEQYF. CDR3 bases: TGTGCCAGCAGCCGTCCGGACAGGAACTACGAGCAGTACTTC.

In its sample, this clone was seen once. CDR3 DNA sequence: TGTGCCAGCAGCCCCGACACGGTGGCAGGGGACTACAATGAGCAGTTCTTC. Translating it yields CASSPDTVAGDYNEQFF. The chain couples TRBV11-2 to TRBJ2-1; perhaps TRBD1 as D (6 bases). The V and J ends lost 5 bases and 3 bases respectively, with 20 bases between them. There are 17 residues in the CDR3. Germline CDR1 is SGHAT and CDR2 is FQNNGV.

This chain joins TRBV6-6 and TRBJ1-2; possibly TRBD1 for D (5 bases). This CDR3 spans 13 amino acids. The germline gives CDR1 MNHNY, CDR2 SVGAGI (reference sequence). Trimming took off 6 bases at V and 4 bases at J, with 12 bases between the two ends. CDR3 DNA: TGTGCCAGCAGCCTCGGGACGATCTATGGCTACACCTTC. It specifies CASSLGTIYGYTF.

The chain carries TRBV5-6 and TRBJ1-2; D gene ambiguous. V gave up 1 base and J gave up 1 base, with 8 bases separating them. CDR1 is SGHDT, CDR2 YYEEEE, per germline. CDR3 length: 14 amino acids. The CDR3 coding sequence is TGTGCCAGCAGCTTGTTCAATGATAACTATGGCTACACCTTC. It specifies CASSLFNDNYGYTF.

The rearrangement links TRBV6-4 to TRBJ1-4, with 10 bases aligning to TRBD1. Trimming removed 8 bases from V and 5 bases from J; junction bases left unmatched: 8. CDR3 length equals 15 residues. From germline, CDR1 is MRHNA and CDR2 SNTAGT. This CDR3 is CASGRQGASNEKLFF. DNA for the CDR3: TGTGCCAGCGGCAGACAGGGGGCAAGCAATGAAAAACTGTTTTTT.

The chain combines TRBV11-2 with TRBJ2-5, with a possible D match to TRBD1 (6 bases). Germline CDR1 is SGHAT and CDR2 is FQNNGV. CDR3 length equals 17 residues. The V end was cut by 1 base, the J end by 6 bases, with 21 bases between. The CDR3: CASSLVPETGPHQTQYF. The CDR3 DNA follows: TGTGCCAGCAGCTTAGTGCCCGAGACAGGCCCCCACCAGACCCAGTACTTC.

The gene calls are TRBV27 and TRBJ2-1; the D gene is possibly TRBD1 (6 bases). Germline values: CDR1 MNHEY, CDR2 SMNVEV (reference sequence). The CDR3 is 13 amino acids. V lost 1 base and J 6 bases, leaving 7 bases between the germline ends. CDR3 sequence (DNA): TGTGCCAGCAGTTTATTACAGGGCAATGAGCAGTTCTTC. Its protein product is CASSLLQGNEQFF.

The genes are TRBV7-2 and TRBJ2-7; tentative D call: TRBD1 (6 bases). The germline V gene encodes CDR1 SGHTA and CDR2 FQGNSA. The CDR3 length is 15 residues. Trimming pared 2 bases from V and 3 bases from J, leaving 14 bases between. DNA for the CDR3: TGTGCCAGCAGCTTAAAGGGTCAGGGGCACTACGAGCAGTACTTC. Translation: CASSLKGQGHYEQYF.

The chain joins TRBV6-1 to TRBJ2-3, with 7 bases fitting TRBD1. With 2 bases clipped from V and 0 bases from J, the junction kept 17 bases outside the gene matches. This CDR3 spans 20 amino acids. CDR1 is MNHNS and CDR2 is SASEGT in the germline V gene. DNA of the CDR3: TGTGCCAGCAGTGAATTTCTGGGACAGTTAGGAATAGGAAGCACAGATACGCAGTATTTT. Its translation: CASSEFLGQLGIGSTDTQYF.

This clone was seen a single time. This rearrangement joins TRBV25-1 to TRBJ2-7, with D hard to call. Trimming cost V 4 bases and J 5 bases, with 9 bases left between them. The CDR3 is 12 residues long. The germline CDR1 and CDR2 sequences are MGHDK and SYGVNS. CDR3 bases: TGTGCCAGCAGTGGGAACGGAGACGAGCAGTACTTC. It yields the protein CASSGNGDEQYF.

The DNA of the CDR3 is TGTGCCAGCAGGCAGGTTACGGGAGGTACAGATACGCAGTATTTT. Its protein is CASRQVTGGTDTQYF. The gene calls are TRBV27 and TRBJ2-3; 7 positions agree with TRBD2. V lost 6 bases and J lost 3; bases outside the gene matches: 9. CDR3 length: 15 amino acids. Germline V gives CDR1 MNHEY, CDR2 SMNVEV (reference sequence).

This rearrangement joins TRBV6-1 to TRBJ2-5; D ambiguous. V lost 1 base and J 7 bases, leaving 13 bases between the germline ends. The CDR3 consists of 14 residues. The germline V gene encodes CDR1 MNHNS and CDR2 SASEGT. CDR3 DNA: TGTGCCAGCAGTGAAGTAAGGTACCTGGGGACCCAGTACTTC. Encoded protein: CASSEVRYLGTQYF.

This clone is a singleton in its sample. The V and J genes are TRBV7-2 and TRBJ2-2; 7 nucleotides agree with TRBD2. V lost 5 bases, J lost 10 bases, and 13 bases stayed unmatched. CDR3 length: 15 residues. Germline V gene lookup returns CDR1 SGHTA and CDR2 FQGNSA. CDR3 sequence reads: CASSPGLVYNSELFF. The DNA of the CDR3 is TGTGCCAGCAGCCCTGGACTAGTTTATAACTCGGAGCTGTTTTTT.

The chain uses TRBV6-5 and TRBJ1-1; unclear D gene. Germline lookup yields CDR1 MNHEY and CDR2 SVGAGI. V was clipped by 5 bases and J by 4 bases, with 8 bases between them. The CDR3 is 12 residues long. Here the CDR3 DNA reads TGTGCCAGCAGTCTGGTTGGCACTGAAGCTTTCTTT. This translates into CASSLVGTEAFF.

This chain links TRBV18 with TRBJ2-3; D may be TRBD1 (6 bases). V lost 2 bases to trimming and J lost 1 base, with 19 bases between them. The CDR3 is 18 amino acids. Germline V CDR1 and CDR2: KGHSH, LQKENI. CDR3 sequence reads: CASSPNPGVGSGTDTQYF. DNA for the CDR3: TGTGCCAGCTCACCAAACCCAGGGGTCGGGTCGGGCACAGATACGCAGTATTTT.

The rearrangement joins TRBV5-1 to TRBJ2-2; 12 bases map to TRBD1. Germline CDR1 SGHRS, CDR2 YFSETQ. The ends lost 3 bases at V and 7 bases at J; junction bases unmatched: 7. The CDR3 is 16 amino acids. CDR3 DNA: TGCGCCAGCAGCTCGGGGGACAGGGGGCGCAGCGGGGAGCTGTTTTTT. It codes for CASSSGDRGRSGELFF.

The rearrangement joins TRBV18 to TRBJ1-1, with D hard to call. The CDR3 loop spans 11 amino acids. Looked up from germline, CDR1 is KGHSH and CDR2 is LQKENI. V gave up 6 bases and J gave up 4 bases, with 6 bases separating them. CDR3 DNA: TGTGCCAGCTCCTACGGCACTGAAGCTTTCTTT. Protein product: CASSYGTEAFF.

This rearrangement joins TRBV4-1 to TRBJ2-7, with a tentative D call TRBD1 (7 bases). The germline gives CDR1 MGHRA, CDR2 YSYEKL. Trimming removed 3 bases from V and 4 bases from J, with 19 bases in between. CDR3 length equals 16 residues. CDR3 amino acids: CASSQHAQGGPYEQYF. CDR3 nucleotides: TGCGCCAGCAGCCAGCACGCTCAGGGGGGCCCATACGAGCAGTACTTC.

This chain links TRBV9 with TRBJ1-5; the D is unclear. The CDR3 runs 13 residues. CDR1 is SGDLS, CDR2 YYNGEE, per germline. Trimming shortened V by 4 bases and J by 4 bases, and 9 bases separated the two germline ends. The CDR3 bases are TGTGCCAGCAGCCCTGGGAATAATCAGCCCCAGCATTTT. As protein: CASSPGNNQPQHF.